Presented here are 18 T cell receptor beta chains from one specimen sequenced in a study of shared clonotypes between healthy human individuals. Produced via immunoSEQ multiplex PCR; TCRdb's table is partial and in-frame only. The data show over a million clones, with approximately 98% seen just once and around 0.47% held by the top ten. Material for sequencing was naive CD4+ T cells sorted from blood. As to subset: CD45RA+ positively selected. These receptors were taken from a man aged 25 to 40 in good health.

The rearrangement joins TRBV7-8 to TRBJ2-7; D is perhaps TRBD2 (6 bases). V lost 1 base, J lost 0 bases, and 13 bases lay in between. CDR3 length: 16 residues. Germline lookup yields CDR1 SGHVS and CDR2 FQNEAQ. The CDR3 DNA follows: TGTGCCAGCAGCTTAGGTTGGTCGGGGGTCTCCTACGAGCAGTACTTC. Translated, it gives CASSLGWSGVSYEQYF. Using reference TRBV7-8 and TRBJ2-7 for the parts outside the CDR3, the full variable domain is GAGVSQSPRYKVAKRGQDVALRCDPISGHVSLFWYQQALGQGPEFLTYFQNEAQLDKSGLPSDRFFAERPEGSVSTLKIQRTQQEDSAVYLCASSLGWSGVSYEQYFGPGTRLTVT.

This rearrangement joins TRBV6-5 to TRBJ2-4, with D possibly matching TRBD2 (6 bases). This CDR3 is 15 amino acids long. Germline V gene sequence: CDR1 MNHEY, CDR2 SVGAGI. V shed 6 bases and J shed 3 bases, with 15 bases lying between them. CDR3 protein: CASRGKWEDKNIQYF. CDR3 DNA sequence: TGTGCCAGCAGGGGGAAGTGGGAGGACAAAAACATTCAGTACTTC.

The chain couples TRBV5-4 to TRBJ2-5; D is perhaps TRBD1 (6 bases). Between the trimmed V and J ends, which lost 4 bases and 4 bases, there was a span of 8 bases. Germline V CDR1 and CDR2: SGHNT, YYREEE (reference sequence). CDR3 length: 12 residues. CDR3 amino acids: CASSIRGETQYF. CDR3 in DNA: TGTGCCAGCAGCATCAGGGGAGAGACCCAGTACTTC.

The gene calls are TRBV7-8 and TRBJ2-1; 7 nucleotides agree with TRBD2. With V trimmed by 6 bases and J by 9 bases, 5 bases remained unmatched. Germline V lookup: CDR1 SGHVS, CDR2 FQNEAQ. The CDR3 runs to 12 residues. In DNA form, the CDR3 reads TGTGCCAGCAGGGGAGGGTCCGCTGAGCAGTTCTTC. Residues: CASRGGSAEQFF. The full variable domain, with the rest looked up from reference TRBV7-8 and TRBJ2-1, is GAGVSQSPRYKVAKRGQDVALRCDPISGHVSLFWYQQALGQGPEFLTYFQNEAQLDKSGLPSDRFFAERPEGSVSTLKIQRTQQEDSAVYLCASRGGSAEQFFGPGTRLTVL.

CDR3: CASSLAKGSGTDTQYF. CDR3 nucleotides: TGCGCCAGCAGCTTGGCCAAGGGATCGGGCACAGATACGCAGTATTTT. This chain links TRBV5-1 with TRBJ2-3; D remains unclear. The V end was cut by 0 bases, the J end by 1 base, with 12 bases between. This CDR3 spans 16 amino acids. CDR1 is SGHRS, CDR2 YFSETQ, per germline. Drawing the rest from reference TRBV5-1 and TRBJ2-3, the complete variable domain is KAGVTQTPRYLIKTRGQQVTLSCSPISGHRSVSWYQQTPGQGLQFLFEYFSETQRNKGNFPGRFSGRQFSNSRSEMNVSTLELGDSALYLCASSLAKGSGTDTQYFGPGTRLTVL.

The CDR3 DNA reads as TGTGCCAGCAGCCAGAGGACAGCGAACACTGAAGCTTTCTTT. Translated, it gives CASSQRTANTEAFF. This sequence joins TRBV7-9 and TRBJ1-1; D is possibly TRBD1 (6 bases). The germline gives CDR1 SEHNR, CDR2 FQNEAQ (reference sequence). V was trimmed by 5 bases and J by 1 base, leaving 11 bases between them. This CDR3 is 14 amino acids long.

In this sample, this clone turned up once. The CDR3 here is CASSIAYRGAAYEQYF. The DNA of the CDR3 is TGTGCCAGTAGTATAGCCTACAGGGGGGCCGCCTACGAGCAGTACTTC. The rearrangement joins TRBV19 to TRBJ2-7; 8 bases are shared with TRBD1. The CDR3 has 16 residues. CDR1 and CDR2 (germline): LNHDA, SQIVND (reference sequence). The trim removed 1 base at V and 2 bases at J, leaving 7 bases unmatched.

The rearrangement joins TRBV7-9 to TRBJ1-6, with D possibly TRBD1 on 6 matching bases. The CDR3 spans 14 residues. Per germline, CDR1 SEHNR and CDR2 FQNEAQ (reference sequence). V lost 5 bases and J 7 bases, leaving 12 bases between the germline ends. The DNA of the CDR3 is TGTGCCAGCAGCGGCGGGGGCCCCAATTCACCCCTCCACTTT. This sequence encodes CASSGGGPNSPLHF.

The V gene is TRBV5-4, the J gene TRBJ2-1; TRBD2 might be the D (6 bases). CDR3 length equals 14 residues. Germline V gene data show CDR1 as SGHNT and CDR2 as YYREEE (reference sequence). Trimming cost V 0 bases and J 7 bases, with 11 bases left between them. CDR3 region: CASSLDSGRNEQFF. The CDR3 region has the DNA TGTGCCAGCAGCTTGGATTCAGGGAGGAATGAGCAGTTCTTC.

V is TRBV25-1 and J is TRBJ2-7; 8 positions agree with TRBD1. The CDR3 has 15 residues. Germline loops: CDR1 MGHDK, CDR2 SYGVNS. V dropped 4 bases and J dropped 4; count of bases not matched to a gene: 9. The CDR3 is CASSARWDRFYEQYF. As DNA, the CDR3 is TGTGCCAGCAGTGCACGGTGGGACAGGTTTTACGAGCAGTACTTC.

Points on this clone: This same CDR3 is encoded by further DNA sequences in the sample. Written as DNA, the CDR3 is TGTGCCAGCTCACCGGGACTGGACACTGAAGCTTTCTTT. As protein: CASSPGLDTEAFF. The chain employs TRBV18 and TRBJ1-1; tentatively, D is TRBD1 (5 bases). V shed 3 bases and J shed 3 bases, with 8 bases lying between them. The CDR3 contains 13 residues. Germline assignment: CDR1 KGHSH and CDR2 LQKENI.

This rearrangement joins TRBV6-5 to TRBJ2-5; D may be TRBD2 (6 bases). Trimming pared 1 base from V and 0 bases from J, leaving 12 bases between. The CDR3 has 16 residues. Germline V gives CDR1 MNHEY, CDR2 SVGAGI. This chain's CDR3 is CASSYLPGVYQETQYF. Here the CDR3 DNA reads TGTGCCAGCAGTTACTTACCGGGAGTGTACCAAGAGACCCAGTACTTC.

The chain couples TRBV29-1 to TRBJ1-1; weak D call: TRBD1 (5 bases). V gave up 3 bases and J gave up 3 bases, with 14 bases separating them. The germline gives CDR1 SQVTM, CDR2 ANQGSEA. This CDR3 contains 14 residues. CDR3 DNA: TGCAGCGTTGATCCGACAGTTGGGTACACTGAAGCTTTCTTT. This sequence encodes CSVDPTVGYTEAFF.

Worth noting for this clone: The same CDR3 arises from other DNA sequences in this sample as well. CDR3 sequence: CASSYSISTDTQYF. The DNA of the CDR3 is TGTGCCAGCAGTTACTCGATCAGCACAGATACGCAGTATTTT. The V and J genes are TRBV6-5 and TRBJ2-3; D unclear. The germline CDR1 and CDR2 sequences are MNHEY and SVGAGI. V lost 0 bases to trimming and J lost 0 bases, with 4 bases between them. CDR3 length equals 14 residues.

V gene TRBV5-6 combines with J gene TRBJ2-7; D call uncertain. Trimming removed 0 bases from V and 2 bases from J, with 6 bases in between. In germline, CDR1 is SGHDT, CDR2 YYEEEE. The CDR3 has 13 amino acids. CDR3 protein: CASSLVRPYEQYF. CDR3 in DNA: TGTGCCAGCAGCTTGGTTCGCCCCTACGAGCAGTACTTC.

V usage is TRBV19 and J usage is TRBJ2-2; TRBD2 aligns across 10 bases. Germline loops: CDR1 LNHDA, CDR2 SQIVND (reference sequence). After removal of 5 bases from V and 1 base from J, the junction contained 1 base not matched to a gene. The CDR3 extends over 15 amino acids. The CDR3 spells CASSLAGGNTGELFF. DNA for the CDR3: TGTGCCAGTAGTTTAGCGGGAGGGAACACCGGGGAGCTGTTTTTT.

The count of this clone is one. The chain recombines TRBV29-1 with TRBJ2-7, with 15 positions matching TRBD2. This CDR3 has 14 amino acids. Unmatched junction bases numbered 3, after V lost 4 bases and J lost 5 bases. Germline-derived CDR1 and CDR2 are SQVTM and ANQGSEA. CDR3 nucleotide sequence: TGCAGCGTTGTGGGACTAGCGGGAGGAAACGAGCAGTACTTC. Protein: CSVVGLAGGNEQYF.

V and J are TRBV29-1 and TRBJ2-3; TRBD2 matches 14 bases. J was trimmed by 2 bases and V by 2 bases; bases with no gene match: 15. CDR3 length equals 20 residues. Germline CDR1 and CDR2: SQVTM and ANQGSEA. The chain's CDR3 is CSVELFTGTSGREDTDTQYF. DNA for the CDR3: TGCAGCGTTGAACTATTTACCGGGACTAGCGGGAGAGAAGACACAGATACGCAGTATTTT.